This T cell receptor beta chain was captured in a study of blood T cell repertoires in COVID-19. Study-wide context: Sources were T cells, B-cell-depleted T cells, or PBMCs; the material itself was cDNA or gDNA.

The table came from immunoSEQ multiplex PCR; TCRdb's copy has only in-frame clones and leaves some out. The repertoire holds approximately 270,000 clones, roughly 83% seen once, with more than 7% in the top ten. Trimming cost V 0 bases and J 2 bases, with 8 bases left between them. The V gene's germline CDR1 is SGHRS and CDR2 YFSETQ. The CDR3 loop spans 14 amino acids. The rearrangement links TRBV5-1 to TRBJ1-1; tentatively, D is TRBD1 (5 bases). Sequencing was performed on peripheral blood. The receptor comes from an elderly man with acute or convalescent COVID-19. The CDR3 here is CASSLGDSNTEAFF. Written as DNA, the CDR3 is TGCGCCAGCAGCTTGGGGGACTCAAACACTGAAGCTTTCTTT.